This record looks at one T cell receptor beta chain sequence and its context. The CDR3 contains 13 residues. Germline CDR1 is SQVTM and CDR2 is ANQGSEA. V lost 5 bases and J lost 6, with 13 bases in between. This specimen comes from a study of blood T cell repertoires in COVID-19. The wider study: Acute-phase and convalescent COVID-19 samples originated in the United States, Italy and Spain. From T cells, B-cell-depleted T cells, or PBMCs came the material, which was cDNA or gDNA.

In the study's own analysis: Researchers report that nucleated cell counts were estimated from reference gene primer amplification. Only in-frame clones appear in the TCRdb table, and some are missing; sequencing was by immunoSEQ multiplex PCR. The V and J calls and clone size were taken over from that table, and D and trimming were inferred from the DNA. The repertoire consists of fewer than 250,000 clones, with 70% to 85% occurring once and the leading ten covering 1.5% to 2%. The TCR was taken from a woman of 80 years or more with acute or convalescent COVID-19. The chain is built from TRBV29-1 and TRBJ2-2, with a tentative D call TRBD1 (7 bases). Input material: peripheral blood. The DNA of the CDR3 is TGCAGCGTTCATGGCAGGGGGGCCGGGGAGCTGTTTTTT. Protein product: CSVHGRGAGELFF.